These 10 T cell receptor beta chains came from one sample sequenced in a study of vaccination effects on CD4 cells after COVID-19 (dated by TCRdb to 2022 to 2024). In the ViraFEST assay, PBMC were stimulated with viral peptide pools, and antigen-specific CD4+ T cell clonotypes were then identified by expansion using TCR sequencing. After around 11 days of culture, CD4+ T cells were isolated with the EasySep CD4+ T cell isolation kit. PCR-confirmed SARS-CoV-2 infection had occurred in convalescent patients between March and December 2020, before the Alpha, Beta and Delta variants emerged in the United States. Their antigen targets remain unknown. Library preparation employed the immunoSEQ multiplex PCR assay. TCRdb mirrors the immuneACCESS table, restricted to in-frame sequences. Some clones are absent from its copies; in checked studies, under half trace to an unresolved V gene, and the reason for the others is unknown. In all, the sample holds 30,000 to 45,000 clones, and about three quarters of those were seen once. Together, the top ten hold about 18% of the sample.

Sequencing used CD4+ T cells from PBMCs cultured with HCoV-NL63 spike peptides, obtained before COVID-19 vaccination. The sample's cell subset or site label is to be understood as: HCoV-NL63 spike overlapping peptide pool stimulation. These receptor sequences come from a human donor who had a prior SARS-CoV-2 infection.

On this clone: An end of the junction differs from the germline gene, which may be a read error. CDR3 bases: TGTGCTAGCAGTAGGACTAGCGGGGAGGAGACCCAGTACTTC. This encodes CASSRTSGEETQYF. The V gene is TRBV7-7, the J gene TRBJ2-5; 12 positions match TRBD2. CDR1 and CDR2 (germline): SSHAT, FNYEAQ (reference sequence). The CDR3 sequence is 14 residues long.

This clone was counted a few times. The J gene is TRBJ1-4, the V gene TRBV11-3, with TRBD1 as a possible D gene (6 bases). V shed 4 bases and J shed 8 bases, with 23 bases lying between them. The CDR3 spans 17 residues. From germline, CDR1 is SGHNT and CDR2 YENEEA. CDR3 nucleotide sequence: TGTGCCAGCAGCTCGACCCGAGAGGGGGATGGAGAAGAAAAACTGTTTTTT. This encodes CASSSTREGDGEEKLFF.

This clone was seen a handful of times. The chain employs TRBV11-2 and TRBJ2-6; D remains unclear. This CDR3 contains 16 residues. Trimming shortened V by 3 bases and J by 0 bases, and 9 bases separated the two germline ends. The germline V gene has CDR1 SGHAT and CDR2 FQNNGV. Here the CDR3 DNA reads TGTGCCAGCAGCTTTACCGCAGCCTCTGGGGCCAACGTCCTGACTTTC. Translated: CASSFTAASGANVLTF.

This clone was detected only a few times. V gene TRBV19 combines with J gene TRBJ2-2, with 8 bases aligning to TRBD1. Germline assignment: CDR1 LNHDA and CDR2 SQIVND (reference sequence). Losses at the gene ends were 5 bases for V and 5 bases for J; bases not matched to a gene: 7. The CDR3 length is 15 residues. This CDR3 is CASSGGTGPTGELFF. CDR3 nucleotide sequence: TGTGCCAGTAGTGGTGGGACAGGCCCAACCGGGGAGCTGTTTTTT.

V usage is TRBV15 and J usage is TRBJ2-7; tentative D call: TRBD1 (6 bases). The CDR3 is 14 residues long. Trimming stripped 0 bases from V and 1 base from J, with 7 bases between. Per the germline V gene, CDR1 is LNHNV and CDR2 is YYDKDF (reference sequence). The CDR3, as DNA: TGTGCCACCAGCAGAGACAGGGGATCCTACGAGCAGTACTTC. Amino acids: CATSRDRGSYEQYF. The entire variable domain, with the rest obtained from reference TRBV15 and TRBJ2-7, is as follows: DAMVIQNPRYQVTQFGKPVTLSCSQTLNHNVMYWYQQKSSQAPKLLFHYYDKDFNNEADTPDNFQSRRPNTSFCFLDIRSPGLGDTAMYLCATSRDRGSYEQYFGPGTRLTVT.

This chain links TRBV12-5 with TRBJ2-5, with 14 bases that match TRBD2. Germline assignment: CDR1 LGHNT and CDR2 FRNRAP. Unmatched junction bases numbered 4, after V lost 6 bases and J lost 4 bases. The CDR3 length is 15 residues. The DNA of the CDR3 is TGTGCTAGTGGGGGGGGACTAGCGGGAGTAGAGACCCAGTACTTC. Its translation: CASGGGLAGVETQYF.

The V call is TRBV27, the J call TRBJ1-1, with D unresolved. The ends were cut back, 6 bases at V and 0 bases at J, with 8 bases in the middle. The length of the CDR3 is 13 residues. Germline lookup yields CDR1 MNHEY and CDR2 SMNVEV (reference sequence). This CDR3 reads CASRFWVNTEAFF. CDR3 coding DNA: TGTGCCAGCAGATTCTGGGTGAACACTGAAGCTTTCTTT.

The rearrangement links TRBV7-2 to TRBJ2-3; no reliable D call. Germline assignment: CDR1 SGHTA and CDR2 FQGNSA. The germline V and J ends were trimmed by 3 bases and 2 bases, with 9 bases remaining between them. The CDR3 loop spans 14 amino acids. CDR3 loop: CASSLQASTDTQYF. In DNA, the CDR3 is TGTGCCAGCAGCTTGCAGGCATCCACAGATACGCAGTATTTT.

This clone was observed many times. This chain links TRBV10-3 with TRBJ1-2; 7 bases are shared with TRBD1. Per germline, CDR1 ENHRY and CDR2 SYGVKD. This CDR3 is 14 amino acids long. V was clipped by 7 bases and J by 2 bases; unmatched bases: 7. The CDR3 loop is CAIMGTDSNYGYTF. In DNA form, the CDR3 reads TGTGCCATCATGGGGACAGATTCCAACTATGGCTACACCTTC.

This chain uses TRBV4-1 with TRBJ2-7; 8 positions agree with TRBD1. Germline V lookup: CDR1 MGHRA, CDR2 YSYEKL. The CDR3 loop spans 15 amino acids. J lost 3 bases, V lost 0 bases, and 4 bases had no gene match. CDR3 DNA: TGCGCCAGCAGCCAAGACCCAGGGGGCGACTACGAGCAGTACTTC. Its translation is CASSQDPGGDYEQYF.